What follows are 15 T cell receptor beta chains derived from one specimen sequenced in a study of blood T cell repertoires in COVID-19. Repertoires were generated with immunoSEQ multiplex PCR, while TCRdb's copy carries only in-frame clones and drops some. The sample lists hundreds of thousands of clones, over 85% seen once, with less than 3.5% in the top ten. Sample: PBMCs or T cells enriched from blood (not recorded which). The origin of the receptors is a woman in her forties or fifties who had been exposed to COVID-19.

As regards this clone: At the DNA level, this CDR3 is encoded by other sequences in the same sample as well. The rearrangement joins TRBV4-2 to TRBJ2-5, with a tentative D call TRBD2 (6 bases). CDR1 is LGHNA and CDR2 is YNFKEQ in the germline V gene. CDR3 length: 14 amino acids. The germline V and J ends were trimmed by 1 base and 5 bases, with 11 bases remaining between them. Here the CDR3 reads CASSQAGGVETQYF. The CDR3 DNA reads TGTGCCAGCAGCCAAGCCGGCGGGGTGGAGACCCAGTACTTC.

This chain connects TRBV19 to TRBJ1-6; the D gene is possibly TRBD1 (6 bases). The CDR3 consists of 13 residues. Germline V gives CDR1 LNHDA, CDR2 SQIVND (reference sequence). V lost 10 bases, J lost 6 bases, and 13 bases lay in between. CDR3 nucleotide sequence: TGTGCCACTTCGGACAGATTTAATTCACCCCTCCACTTT. Translation gives CATSDRFNSPLHF.

The V call is TRBV18, the J call TRBJ1-1; perhaps TRBD1 as D (6 bases). V lost 2 bases to trimming and J lost 4 bases, with 17 bases between them. From germline, CDR1 is KGHSH and CDR2 LQKENI. The CDR3 runs 16 residues. The CDR3 nucleotides read TGTGCCAGCTCACCAGGGACAACATATGCGGGCACTGAAGCTTTCTTT. Translating gives CASSPGTTYAGTEAFF.

The gene calls are TRBV5-1 and TRBJ1-4; 8 bases fit TRBD1. The V and J ends lost 9 bases and 3 bases, in that order; junction bases with no gene match: 4. The CDR3 loop spans 13 amino acids. Germline V gene sequence: CDR1 SGHRS, CDR2 YFSETQ. The CDR3 region has the DNA TGCGCCACCGGGACAGGCCCTAATGAAAAACTGTTTTTT. Its translation: CATGTGPNEKLFF.

The chain couples TRBV30 to TRBJ1-1; tentative D call: TRBD1 (6 bases). V was trimmed by 4 bases and J by 7 bases, leaving 16 bases between them. Germline V CDR1 and CDR2: GTSNPN, SVGIG (reference sequence). CDR3 length: 13 residues. The CDR3 spells CAWIRTASDEAFF. As DNA, the CDR3 is TGTGCCTGGATACGGACAGCCTCTGATGAAGCTTTCTTT.

Notes on this clone: This specimen includes other DNA sequences encoding the same CDR3. The chain is built from TRBV27 and TRBJ1-1; unclear D gene. Trimming took 6 bases from V and 1 from J, leaving 9 bases between them. Looked up from germline, CDR1 is MNHEY and CDR2 is SMNVEV (reference sequence). The CDR3 runs 13 residues. CDR3 DNA: TGTGCCAGCAGCCCGCGGGGGAACACTGAAGCTTTCTTT. It encodes CASSPRGNTEAFF.

As concerns this clone: Other DNA sequences of this sample code for an identical CDR3. The chain employs TRBV5-1 and TRBJ2-5; D might be TRBD1 (5 bases). The V gene's germline CDR1 is SGHRS and CDR2 YFSETQ. Deletions cut 2 bases from V and 2 bases from J, with 10 bases between. CDR3 length equals 14 residues. In nucleotides, the CDR3 is TGCGCCAGCAGCTTAGGTCAGGGACAAGAGACCCAGTACTTC. Translation gives CASSLGQGQETQYF.

This clone was counted between two and nine times. The rearrangement joins TRBV9 to TRBJ2-5; tentatively, D is TRBD2 (6 bases). This CDR3 is built from 17 residues. Trimming stripped 4 bases from V and 5 bases from J, with 24 bases between. In germline, CDR1 is SGDLS, CDR2 YYNGEE. CDR3 amino acids: CASSPYAGTNGWETQYF. The CDR3, as DNA: TGTGCCAGCAGCCCCTACGCGGGGACCAATGGTTGGGAGACCCAGTACTTC.

V gene TRBV21-1 combines with J gene TRBJ1-6; the table assigns TRBD1, which was not confirmed against the DNA. TRBV21-1 constitutes a pseudogene. There are 20 residues in the CDR3. In DNA, the CDR3 is TGTGCCAGCAGCGGAGAGCGGGACAGGGGGACATCCCGTTCGGATTCACCCCTCCACTTT. This sequence encodes CASSGERDRGTSRSDSPLHF.

The V and J genes are TRBV18 and TRBJ2-2; TRBD1 might be the D (6 bases). The germline V gene has CDR1 KGHSH and CDR2 LQKENI. Deletions cut 6 bases from V and 0 bases from J, with 11 bases between. The CDR3 runs to 15 residues. CDR3 bases: TGTGCCAGCTCCTTGACAGGATCGAACACCGGGGAGCTGTTTTTT. It is translated as CASSLTGSNTGELFF.

The chain is built from TRBV19 and TRBJ1-2; a weak D match, TRBD1 (6 bases). Germline lookup yields CDR1 LNHDA and CDR2 SQIVND (reference sequence). The ends were cut back, 6 bases at V and 4 bases at J, with 15 bases in the middle. This CDR3 is 14 amino acids long. The chain's CDR3 is CASRKDRIRYGYTF. CDR3 DNA sequence: TGTGCCAGTAGGAAGGACAGAATACGCTATGGCTACACCTTC.

This chain joins TRBV10-2 and TRBJ2-7; no firm D call. The ends were cut back, 4 bases at V and 3 bases at J, with 7 bases in the middle. Looked up from germline, CDR1 is WSHSY and CDR2 is SAAADI. The length of the CDR3 is 12 residues. CDR3 nucleotide sequence: TGCGCCAGCAGTGGATCGGGCTACGAGCAGTACTTC. Residues: CASSGSGYEQYF.

The V call is TRBV2, the J call TRBJ2-5, with 8 bases identical to TRBD2. This CDR3 contains 12 residues. Germline CDR1 SNHLY, CDR2 FYNNEI. Unmatched junction bases numbered 6, after V lost 9 bases and J lost 6 bases. This CDR3 reads CASRLATQTQYF. The CDR3 nucleotides read TGTGCCAGTAGACTAGCGACGCAGACCCAGTACTTC.

The count of this clone is one. V and J are TRBV7-2 and TRBJ2-2; 8 bases match TRBD2. V dropped 4 bases and J dropped 1; count of bases not matched to a gene: 2. In germline, CDR1 is SGHTA, CDR2 FQGNSA. The CDR3 has 15 residues. The CDR3 loop reads CASSSRGVNTGELFF. CDR3 nucleotides: TGTGCCAGCAGCTCGCGGGGGGTGAACACCGGGGAGCTGTTTTTT.

The gene calls are TRBV9 and TRBJ1-6; D is undetermined. Germline CDR1 reads SGDLS; CDR2 reads YYNGEE. The CDR3 loop spans 14 amino acids. The ends were cut back, 0 bases at V and 6 bases at J, with 7 bases in the middle. CDR3 region: CASSVGSVNSPLHF. The CDR3 bases are TGTGCCAGCAGCGTAGGTTCCGTTAATTCACCCCTCCACTTT.